These T cell receptor beta chains were read from a single sample in a study of T cells in localized non-small cell lung cancer. TCRdb's table, derived via immunoSEQ multiplex PCR, lists solely in-frame clones and lacks some. Of tens of thousands of clones listed, 80% to 85% are singletons. Specimen: peripheral blood, collected before any cancer treatment. The receptor source for this set is a woman aged 40 to 75 with stage I lung adenocarcinoma. CDR3s leave out the opening cysteine and the closing phenylalanine or tryptophan. A row's size may be missing; if present it is once, few, many or a size class.

j_call | v_call | clone_size | cdr3_aa
TRBJ1-6 | TRBV6-6 | - | ASSYVMGVNSPLH
TRBJ1-1 | TRBV10-3 | once | AISEGRRMNTEAF
TRBJ1-2 | TRBV7-9 | - | ASSGGPDFDGYT
TRBJ2-1 | TRBV10-3 | - | AISDPRDRVKDEQF
TRBJ2-1 | TRBV27 | - | ASSLWVAGGLIYNEQF
TRBJ1-6 | TRBV2 | few | ASSEGFRGTSPLH
TRBJ1-6 | TRBV29-1 | medium-sized | SVGEGDSPLH
TRBJ2-7 | TRBV9 | - | ASSVLLAGGRLY
TRBJ1-2 | TRBV4-1 | - | ASSQDREGYGYT
TRBJ1-4 | TRBV11-2 | - | ASSLDRNEKLF
TRBJ1-1 | TRBV6-5 | - | ASSGRGQLNTEAF
TRBJ1-2 | TRBV9 | - | ASSAKGVQGLGGYT
TRBJ2-3 | TRBV6-1 | - | ASSEGTTDTQY
TRBJ2-7 | TRBV4-3 | - | ASSPSDRGGYEQY
TRBJ1-1 | TRBV2 | - | ASSEAGVSNTEAF
TRBJ1-6 | TRBV10-3 | - | AISVGVNSPLH
TRBJ2-1 | TRBV7-6 | - | ASSLPRGLGSNEQF
TRBJ1-5 | TRBV5-4 | - | ASSPDRNQPQH
TRBJ2-1 | TRBV5-1 | - | ASSLGYFGTRNNEQF
TRBJ1-2 | TRBV5-4 | - | ASSNKRDRGHFYGYT
TRBJ2-3 | TRBV29-1 | - | SVSDRGSTDTQY
TRBJ2-6 | TRBV2 | - | ARVTRAGANVLT
TRBJ1-2 | TRBV5-1 | - | ASSFGDSRRDYGYT
TRBJ1-1 | TRBV19 | - | ASSIANRVEAF
TRBJ1-1 | TRBV14 | - | ASSQFQNTEAF
TRBJ2-3 | TRBV5-1 | - | ASSSTSGMTDTQY
TRBJ2-2 | TRBV29-1 | few | SVDSRGNTGELF
TRBJ2-7 | TRBV7-2 | - | ASSSLASSYEQY
TRBJ1-2 | TRBV6-5 | - | ASSYRDTNYGYT
TRBJ2-3 | TRBV7-8 | - | ASSFQPTDTQY
TRBJ2-5 | TRBV5-1 | - | ASSLGGGETQY
TRBJ2-4 | TRBV7-2 | - | ASSLDAQGLDIQY
TRBJ1-5 | TRBV2 | - | ASSVRVLGQPQH
TRBJ2-7 | TRBV5-6 | - | ASSRGRGVDEQY
TRBJ1-1 | TRBV18 | - | ASSPHKNTEAF
TRBJ1-3 | TRBV18 | - | ASSLTGTSGNTIY
TRBJ2-2 | TRBV7-2 | once | ASSSTGVTGELF
TRBJ1-6 | TRBV9 | - | ASSSDRAGNSPLH
TRBJ2-7 | TRBV5-1 | - | ASSLLGSEQY
TRBJ1-1 | TRBV7-2 | - | ASSLVWQNTEAF
TRBJ2-7 | TRBV7-2 | - | ASSLGGASYEQY
TRBJ2-1 | TRBV2 | medium-sized | ASRGLATKDEQF
TRBJ1-5 | TRBV7-6 | - | ASSLEGREGQPQH
TRBJ2-7 | TRBV2 | - | ASSKLAGLSYEQY
TRBJ1-3 | TRBV5-5 | - | ASSWSVHLNSGNTIY
TRBJ2-7 | TRBV7-2 | once | ASSFWTGDGRYEQY
TRBJ2-7 | TRBV9 | - | ASSVEHIGEQY
TRBJ1-4 | TRBV21-1 | - | AGRHQGPGREKLF
TRBJ1-1 | TRBV9 | - | ASSVEGQFHEAAF
TRBJ1-1 | TRBV5-1 | - | ASRQGQGIEAF
TRBJ1-2 | TRBV6-5 | - | ASSHHRGSFYGYT
TRBJ2-7 | TRBV29-1 | - | SVGEGPYEQY
TRBJ2-5 | TRBV7-2 | once | ASSATLKETQY